This TCR beta chain is drawn from a study of PD-1 blockade in classical Hodgkin lymphoma. Study-wide context: Nivolumab was administered to patients intravenously at 3 mg/kg every 2 weeks. General observations from the study: Diversity similar to that of newly diagnosed patients was seen at baseline in complete responders. Patients starting nivolumab under 1 year after ASCT were excluded.

The patients all showed relapse after autologous stem cell transplantation, while their brentuximab vedotin exposure varied. The best responses consisted of complete response, partial response or progressive disease. CDR1 and CDR2 (germline): MDHEN, SYDVKM. There are 15 residues in the CDR3. V lost 5 bases, J lost 2 bases, and 14 bases lay in between. To note about this clone: The antigen remains undetermined.

The protocol was immunoSEQ multiplex PCR, while the TCRdb copy is restricted to in-frame clones and leaves out a portion. The top ten clones hold approximately 8% of a sample with about 24,000 clones, approximately 80% of them seen once. This TCR was sampled from a human donor with classical Hodgkin lymphoma. The sample here was peripheral blood mononuclear cells (PBMCs), taken before the second cycle of nivolumab. The chain carries TRBV28 and TRBJ2-3; D might be TRBD1 (6 bases). Here the CDR3 reads CASSPLGQHTDTQYF. The CDR3 bases are TGTGCCAGCAGTCCCCTAGGACAGCACACAGATACGCAGTATTTT.